This T cell receptor beta chain emerged from a study of blood T cell repertoires in COVID-19. Here immunoSEQ multiplex PCR was the method, and the copy in TCRdb shows in-frame clones only, minus some. The sample records over 250,000 clones, 80% to 95% being singletons. The germline V gene has CDR1 SGHNT and CDR2 YYREEE (reference sequence). V gave up 5 bases and J gave up 5 bases; unmatched junction bases: 6. This CDR3 has 14 residues. The TCR comes from a woman aged 25 to 39 with COVID-19, enrolled during active disease. This chain connects TRBV5-4 to TRBJ2-3; 9 positions match TRBD1. The material sequenced was peripheral blood. CDR3 protein: CASSNRGLRDTQYF. CDR3 nucleotides: TGTGCCAGCAGTAACAGGGGGCTGAGAGATACGCAGTATTTT.